This TCR beta chain is from a study of identical twins. Study-level points and caveats: These conclusions were based on statistical analysis (cross-sectional, not following the same donors).

This clonotype has at least ten counts. What it binds is unknown. The length of the CDR3 is 14 residues. Trimming took 3 bases from V and 4 from J, leaving 12 bases between them. MiXCR, run by TCRdb on the 5' RACE reads, gives a single entry per CDR3 protein. The sample consists of roughly 690,000 distinct CDR3 sequences, approximately 6% of them appearing once. Sequenced material: naive T cells sorted from blood. This chain uses TRBV12-3 or TRBV12-4 with TRBJ1-1; D is possibly TRBD1 (5 bases). The sequence derives from a man between 18 and 29 years old in good health. In nucleotides, the CDR3 is TGTGCCAGCAGTTTCCTCAGGGAAGGCACTGAAGCTTTCTTT. Protein sequence: CASSFLREGTEAFF.